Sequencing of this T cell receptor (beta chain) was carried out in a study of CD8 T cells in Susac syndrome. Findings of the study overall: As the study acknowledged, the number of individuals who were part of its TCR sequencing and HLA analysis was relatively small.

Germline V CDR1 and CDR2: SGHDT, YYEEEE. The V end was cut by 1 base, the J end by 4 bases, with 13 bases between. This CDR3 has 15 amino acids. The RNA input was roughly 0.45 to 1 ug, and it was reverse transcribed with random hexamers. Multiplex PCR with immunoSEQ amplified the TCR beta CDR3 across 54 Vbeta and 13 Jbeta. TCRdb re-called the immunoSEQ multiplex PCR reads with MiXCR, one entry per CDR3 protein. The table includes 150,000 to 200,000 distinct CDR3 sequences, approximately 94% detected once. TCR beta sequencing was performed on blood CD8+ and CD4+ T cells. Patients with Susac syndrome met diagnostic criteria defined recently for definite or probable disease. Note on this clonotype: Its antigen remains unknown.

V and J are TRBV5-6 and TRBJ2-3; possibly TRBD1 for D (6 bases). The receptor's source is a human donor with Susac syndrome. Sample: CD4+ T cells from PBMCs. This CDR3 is CASSLPRGSADTQYF. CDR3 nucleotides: TGTGCCAGCAGCTTGCCCAGGGGTTCGGCAGATACGCAGTATTTT. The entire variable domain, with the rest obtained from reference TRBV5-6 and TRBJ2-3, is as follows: DAGVTQSPTHLIKTRGQQVTLRCSPKSGHDTVSWYQQALGQGPQFIFQYYEEEERQRGNFPDRFSGHQFPNYSSELNVNALLLGDSALYLCASSLPRGSADTQYFGPGTRLTVL.